A selection of T cell receptor beta chains follows, all from one sample in a study of molecular identifiers for immune sequencing clone quantification. MiXCR, run by TCRdb on the PCR reads, gives a single entry per CDR3 protein. The sample contains roughly 300,000 distinct CDR3 sequences, 24% of which appear only once. The sequenced sample was naive CD8+ T cells from blood, with Jurkat cell RNA spiked in. These receptors all stem from a human donor in good health. Some libraries in this study had Jurkat cell RNA spiked in. CDR3s include the opening cysteine and the closing phenylalanine or tryptophan. A D gene is named only where the DNA matches it firmly. Not every row has a clone size; where given, it reads once, few, many or a size class.

d_gene | j_gene | v_gene | abundance | CDR3nt | CDR3aa
NA | TRBJ2-3 | TRBV19 | NA | TGTGCCAGTAGTCCATGGGGGGAACTCACAGATACGCAGTATTTT | CASSPWGELTDTQYF
NA | TRBJ2-7 | TRBV10-3 | few | TGTGCCATCAGGGATCCACGGGTGTTCGAGCAGTACTTC | CAIRDPRVFEQYF
NA | TRBJ1-1 | TRBV7-3 | NA | TGTGCCAGCAGCTCCGCCGGGACCGCCACTGAAGCTTTCTTT | CASSSAGTATEAFF
TRBD2 | TRBJ2-5 | TRBV6-5 | few | TGTGCCAGCAGTTACTCGGCACTCGGGGGGCAAGAGACCCAGTACTTC | CASSYSALGGQETQYF
NA | TRBJ2-7 | TRBV6-2/TRBV6-3 | few | TGTGCCAGCAGTTACAAAAGGGGACCCTACGAGCAGTACTTC | CASSYKRGPYEQYF
TRBD1 | TRBJ1-1 | TRBV6-2/TRBV6-3 | few | TGTGCCAGCAGTTACTCCGACAGGGGGCCGAACACTGAAGCTTTCTTT | CASSYSDRGPNTEAFF
TRBD2 | TRBJ2-3 | TRBV7-8 | NA | TGTGCCAGCAGCTTTCTGGCTAGCGGGGTCACAGATACGCAGTATTTT | CASSFLASGVTDTQYF
NA | TRBJ2-1 | TRBV6-2/TRBV6-3 | once | TGTGCCAGCAGTCTCGGACCGCCTGCGGGGAATGAGCCGTTCTTC | CASSLGPPAGNEPFF
NA | TRBJ1-5 | TRBV30 | few | TGTGCCGGAGTTCCCTTTAGCAATCAGCCCCAGCATTTT | CAGVPFSNQPQHF
NA | TRBJ2-6 | TRBV9 | NA | TGTGCCAGCAGCGGGCGGACCAACGTCCTGACTTTC | CASSGRTNVLTF
TRBD2 | TRBJ2-7 | TRBV20-1 | few | TGCAGTGCTAGGGTGTTGTCGAGGACTAGCGCCTACGAGCAGTACTTC | CSARVLSRTSAYEQYF
NA | TRBJ2-5 | TRBV11-2 | few | TGTGCCAGCAGCTTGAATGGGGGCGAGTCGATCCAAGAGACCCAGTACTTC | CASSLNGGESIQETQYF
NA | TRBJ1-1 | TRBV5-4 | many | TGTGCCAGCAGCTGGACGGAGAACACTGAAGCTTTCTTT | CASSWTENTEAFF
TRBD2 | TRBJ2-3 | TRBV2 | many | TGTGCCAGCAGTGAAATTAGCGGGGGTCACACAGATACGCAGTATTTT | CASSEISGGHTDTQYF
NA | TRBJ2-3 | TRBV7-2 | few | TGTGCCAGCAGCCCCTTAGGCCGCGGGGGCTACACAGATACGCAGTATTTT | CASSPLGRGGYTDTQYF
TRBD1 | TRBJ1-2 | TRBV7-9 | NA | TGTGCCAGCAGCTTACCGATGACAGGGGCCTATGGCTACACCTTC | CASSLPMTGAYGYTF
NA | TRBJ2-1 | TRBV4-3 | many | TGCGCCAGCAGCCAAGATAGCAGGGCTTACTACAATGAGCAGTTCTTC | CASSQDSRAYYNEQFF
TRBD1 | TRBJ2-2 | TRBV7-9 | few | TGTGCCAGCAGCCCCCGGGACAGGGGCATCGGGGAGCTGTTTTTT | CASSPRDRGIGELFF
NA | TRBJ2-3 | TRBV27 | NA | TGTGCCAGCAGTCCTCGGGTGTCGGTGGCTAGCACAGATACGCAGTATTTT | CASSPRVSVASTDTQYF
TRBD1 | TRBJ1-1 | TRBV6-5 | many | TGTGCCAGCAGTTACGAGGGGGCATACGGCGAAGCTTTCTTT | CASSYEGAYGEAFF
NA | TRBJ2-3 | TRBV6-2/TRBV6-3 | few | TGTGCCAGCAGTTACCCCCGGACAACCTTCCAGAACACAGATACGCAGTATTTT | CASSYPRTTFQNTDTQYF
NA | TRBJ1-1 | TRBV12-3/TRBV12-4 | few | TGTGCCAGCAGTTCGGGACTCCCGAACACTGAAGCTTTCTTT | CASSSGLPNTEAFF
TRBD2 | TRBJ2-7 | TRBV6-6 | many | TGTGCCAGCAGTTATGCAAGCGGGGGATACGCTCGGGACGAGCAGTACTTC | CASSYASGGYARDEQYF
NA | TRBJ2-7 | TRBV10-1 | NA | TGCGCCAGCAGTGAGTTAGACTCCTACGAGCAGTACTTC | CASSELDSYEQYF
NA | TRBJ1-4 | TRBV23-1 | few | TGCGCCAGCAGTCAAGGGGACAACTTCAATGAAAAACTGTTTTTT | CASSQGDNFNEKLFF
TRBD2 | TRBJ2-1 | TRBV30 | NA | TGTGCCTGGAGTGTAGCGGGGGGGCCTGTTTGGGGTGAGCAGTTCTTC | CAWSVAGGPVWGEQFF
NA | TRBJ2-5 | TRBV19 | NA | TGTGCCAGTAGTATAGGGGGGGGGGCCCAAGAGACCCAGTGCTTC | CASSIGGGAQETQCF
TRBD2 | TRBJ2-3 | TRBV27 | NA | TGTGCCAGCAGGGAACTAGCGGGATACACAGATACGCAGTATTTT | CASRELAGYTDTQYF